Sequencing of this T cell receptor beta chain was carried out in a study of blood T cell repertoires in COVID-19. After removal of 4 bases from V and 0 bases from J, the junction contained 5 bases not matched to a gene. The germline V gene encodes CDR1 MGHRA and CDR2 YSYEKL. The CDR3 runs to 16 residues. In the source study's methods: Reference gene primers were amplified, and this amplification served to estimate nucleated cell counts. Profiled with immunoSEQ multiplex PCR; TCRdb holds only in-frame clones, not every one. D and trimming come from the DNA, and the V and J calls and clone size come from that table. The repertoire consists of roughly 420,000 clones, with roughly 88% occurring once and the leading ten covering around 0.95%. Participants' own reports of clinical history determined their cohort assignment.

The V and J genes are TRBV4-1 and TRBJ2-2; 7 nucleotides line up with TRBD1. The sequenced sample consisted of PBMCs or T cells enriched from blood (not recorded which). The receptor was isolated from a woman aged 30 to 39 with acute COVID-19. For the CDR3, the DNA is TGCGCCAGCAGCCTTGGGACAGCGGCGAACACCGGGGAGCTGTTTTTT. Amino acids: CASSLGTAANTGELFF.